This T cell receptor (beta chain) was observed in a study of blood T cell repertoires in COVID-19 (dated by TCRdb to the early 2020s). Describing the broader study: The collaborator samples originated in the United States, Italy and Spain and spanned the acute and convalescent phases of COVID-19. Nearly every sample came with metadata listing a de-identified subject ID, COVID-19 status, age in years and sex. The samples were drawn from two sources: the first 160 participants of the ongoing ImmuneRACE study, and fewer than 1,500 subjects contributed by 6 global collaborators. The dataset comprised deeply sampled blood TCRbeta repertoires from subjects exposed to, actively infected with, or recovered from COVID-19. The repertoires were released in a freely available public database meant as a resource for research on the immune response to SARS-CoV-2. The material from the prospective study consisted of cDNA or gDNA derived from T cells, B-cell-depleted T cells, or PBMCs. Where HLA class I and class II types were available, the types were taken from metadata supplied by the sample provider, not from assay-based typing.

In Seattle, one collaborating source enrolled patients while the infection was active and tracked those patients longitudinally over the course of disease. Collaborating institutions collected whole blood in K2EDTA tubes following their own protocols. For TCRbeta analysis, collaborators shipped samples in one of three forms: frozen whole blood, isolated PBMCs, or DNA extracted from either of those sample types. CDR1 and CDR2, per the germline V gene (reference sequence), are MNHEY and SMNVEV. Including cysteine and phenylalanine, the CDR3 has 14 amino acids. CDR3 DNA only is kept here, 42 bases in frame from base 1. V loses 5 bases at its end and J loses 1 base; junction bases beyond the gene matches: 3. What the research found in general, with its limitations: How much clinical and demographic metadata was included differed by source and by participant, and the metadata was provided uncurated.

This clone has a handful of counts. Its antigen is not yet known. No quality values exist for individual bases; no much larger clone is one base distant. TCRbeta CDR3 regions were amplified from genomic DNA by means of the immunoSEQ Assay, a bias-controlled multiplex PCR. Per the authors' processing: The number of nucleated cells in each sample was estimated from the amplification of reference gene primers within the assay. To quantify the absolute abundance of each unique TCRbeta CDR3 rearrangement, sequence reads were collapsed and filtered. For each sample, productive Simpson clonality was calculated as the square root of Simpson's diversity index across productive rearrangements. This is the immuneACCESS table as TCRdb keeps it, with only in-frame sequences that have V and J called. A part of the clones is gone; compared with another copy, unresolved V genes explain less than half, and the rest is unexplained. V and J calls and clone size are those listed in that table; D and trimming were worked out from the DNA. Recorded for this sample are 270,000 or so clones; over 85% of them occurred a single time. Over 8.5% of the sample is in the top ten clones.

The sequence joins TRBV27 to TRBJ1-1; TRBD1 matches 8 bases in the middle. The receptor was derived from a woman aged 30 to 39 with COVID-19, enrolled during active disease. Sequenced sample: peripheral blood. Here the CDR3 is given as CASSGQGTNTEAFF. The bases read TGTGCCAGCAGTGGACAGGGAACGAACACTGAAGCTTTCTTT.